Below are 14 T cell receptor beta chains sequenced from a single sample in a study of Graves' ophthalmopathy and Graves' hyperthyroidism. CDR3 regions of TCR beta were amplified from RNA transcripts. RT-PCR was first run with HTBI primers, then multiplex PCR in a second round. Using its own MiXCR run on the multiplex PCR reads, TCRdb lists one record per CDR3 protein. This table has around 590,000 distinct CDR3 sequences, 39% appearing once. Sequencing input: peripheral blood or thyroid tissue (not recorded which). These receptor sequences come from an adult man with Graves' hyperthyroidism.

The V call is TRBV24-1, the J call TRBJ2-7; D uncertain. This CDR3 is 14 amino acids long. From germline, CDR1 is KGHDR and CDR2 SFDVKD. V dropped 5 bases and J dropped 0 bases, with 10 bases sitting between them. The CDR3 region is CATSGYPSSYEQYF. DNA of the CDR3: TGTGCCACCAGTGGATACCCCTCCTCCTACGAGCAGTACTTC.

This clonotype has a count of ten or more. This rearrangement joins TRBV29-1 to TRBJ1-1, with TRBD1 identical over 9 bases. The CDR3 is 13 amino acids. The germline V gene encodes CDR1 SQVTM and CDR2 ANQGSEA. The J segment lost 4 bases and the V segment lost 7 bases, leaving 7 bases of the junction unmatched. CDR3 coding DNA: TGCAGCGATGGGACAGGGAGATTCACTGAAGCTTTCTTT. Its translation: CSDGTGRFTEAFF.

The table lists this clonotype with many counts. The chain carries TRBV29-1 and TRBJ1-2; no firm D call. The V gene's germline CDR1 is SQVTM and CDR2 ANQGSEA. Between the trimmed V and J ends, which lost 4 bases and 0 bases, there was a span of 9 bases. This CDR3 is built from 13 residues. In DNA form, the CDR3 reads TGCAGCGTTGTCTTCAGGTCTAACTATGGCTACACCTTC. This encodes CSVVFRSNYGYTF. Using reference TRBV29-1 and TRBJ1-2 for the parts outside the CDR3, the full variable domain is SAVISQKPSRDICQRGTSLTIQCQVDSQVTMMFWYRQQPGQSLTLIATANQGSEATYESGFVIDKFPISRPNLTFSTLTVSNMSPEDSSIYLCSVVFRSNYGYTFGSGTRLTVV.

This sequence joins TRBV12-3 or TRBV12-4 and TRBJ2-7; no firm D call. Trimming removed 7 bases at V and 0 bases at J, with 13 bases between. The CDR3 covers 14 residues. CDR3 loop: CASNPTLSSYEQYF. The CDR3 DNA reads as TGTGCCAGCAACCCGACACTTAGCTCCTACGAGCAGTACTTC.

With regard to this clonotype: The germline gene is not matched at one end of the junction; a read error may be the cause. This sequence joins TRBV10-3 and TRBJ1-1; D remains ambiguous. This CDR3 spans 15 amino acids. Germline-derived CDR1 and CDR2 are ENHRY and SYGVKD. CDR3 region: CASSLVCGVNTEAFF. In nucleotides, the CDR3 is TGTGCCAGCAGTTTGGTTTGTGGGGTGAACACTGAAGCTTTCTTT.

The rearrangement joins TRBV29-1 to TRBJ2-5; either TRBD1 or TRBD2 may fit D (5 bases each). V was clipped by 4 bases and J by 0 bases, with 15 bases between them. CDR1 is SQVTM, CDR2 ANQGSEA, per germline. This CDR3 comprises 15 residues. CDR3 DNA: TGCAGCGTTGCTAGTGGGACGGGGAACCAAGAGACCCAGTACTTC. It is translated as CSVASGTGNQETQYF.

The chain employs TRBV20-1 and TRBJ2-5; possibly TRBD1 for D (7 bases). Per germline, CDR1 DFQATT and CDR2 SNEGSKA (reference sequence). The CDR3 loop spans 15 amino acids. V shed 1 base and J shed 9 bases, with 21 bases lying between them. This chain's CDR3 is CSARVRGVPGQPQYF. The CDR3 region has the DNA TGCAGTGCTAGAGTCAGGGGGGTACCAGGTCAGCCCCAGTACTTC.

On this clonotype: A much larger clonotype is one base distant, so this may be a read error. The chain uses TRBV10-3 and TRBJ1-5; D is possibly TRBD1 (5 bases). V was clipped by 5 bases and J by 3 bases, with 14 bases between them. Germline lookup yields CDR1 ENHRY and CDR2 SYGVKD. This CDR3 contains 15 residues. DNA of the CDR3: TGTGCCATCAGTTACTCAGCAGGGAACAATCAGCCCCAGCATTTT. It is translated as CAISYSAGNNQPQHF.

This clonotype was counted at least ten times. The CDR3 nucleotides read TGTGCCAGCAGTGATGAGTCTCGCAATCAGCCCCAGCATTTT. Protein sequence: CASSDESRNQPQHF. This chain uses TRBV6-1 with TRBJ1-5; D unresolved. CDR3 length: 14 amino acids. The germline gives CDR1 MNHNS, CDR2 SASEGT. V lost 3 bases and J 2 bases, leaving 8 bases between the germline ends.

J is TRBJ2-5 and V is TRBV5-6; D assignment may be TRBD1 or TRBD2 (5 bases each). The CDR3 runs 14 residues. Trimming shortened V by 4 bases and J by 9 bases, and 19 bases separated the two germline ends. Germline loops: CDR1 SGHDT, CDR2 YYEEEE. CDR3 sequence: CASSRTGRNQPQYF. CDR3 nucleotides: TGTGCCAGCAGCCGGACGGGGCGCAATCAGCCCCAGTACTTC. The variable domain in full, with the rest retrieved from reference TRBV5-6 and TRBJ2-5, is DAGVTQSPTHLIKTRGQQVTLRCSPKSGHDTVSWYQQALGQGPQFIFQYYEEEERQRGNFPDRFSGHQFPNYSSELNVNALLLGDSALYLCASSRTGRNQPQYFGPGTRLLVL.

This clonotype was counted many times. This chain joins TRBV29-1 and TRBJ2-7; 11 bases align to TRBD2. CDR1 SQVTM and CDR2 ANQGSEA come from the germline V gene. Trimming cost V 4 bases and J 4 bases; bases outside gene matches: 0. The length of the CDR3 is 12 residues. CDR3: CSVGLAGYEQYF. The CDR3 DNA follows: TGCAGCGTTGGACTAGCGGGATACGAGCAGTACTTC.

CDR3 DNA: TGTGCCAGCAGTGATGTTAGGAGATCGAACACCGGGGAGCTGTTTTTT. Encoded protein: CASSDVRRSNTGELFF. The rearrangement uses TRBV6-1 and TRBJ2-2; D not certain. The germline V and J ends were trimmed by 3 bases and 0 bases, with 11 bases remaining between them. The CDR3 spans 16 residues. CDR1 MNHNS and CDR2 SASEGT come from the germline V gene.

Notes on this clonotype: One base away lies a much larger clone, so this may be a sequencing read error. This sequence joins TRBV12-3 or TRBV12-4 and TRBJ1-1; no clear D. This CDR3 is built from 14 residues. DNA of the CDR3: TGTGCCAGCAGTTTAGTAGTAGGGAACACTGAAGCTTCCTTT. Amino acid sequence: CASSLVVGNTEASF.

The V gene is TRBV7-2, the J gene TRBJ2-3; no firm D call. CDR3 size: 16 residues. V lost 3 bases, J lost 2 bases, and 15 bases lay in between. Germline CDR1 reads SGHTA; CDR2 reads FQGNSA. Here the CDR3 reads CASSLVGPGNTDTQYF. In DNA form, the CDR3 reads TGTGCCAGCAGCTTGGTGGGTCCCGGAAACACAGATACGCAGTATTTT.